This passage covers 23 T cell receptor beta chains from one sample sequenced in a study of T-cell reconstitution after alpha-beta-depleted transplantation in children. It was with unique molecular identifiers that the TCRbeta library was prepared. TCRdb analysed the PCR reads with MiXCR anew, one entry per CDR3 protein. The sample includes approximately 110,000 distinct CDR3 sequences, roughly 24% of them seen just once. The sample in question was PBMCs, mostly from graft donor cells, obtained 180 days after TCRalphabeta/CD19-depleted stem cell transplant. The receptors here all came from a male patient aged 2-9 years who had a stem cell transplant for chronic granulomatous disease, so the T cells may come from the graft donor.

The rearrangement links TRBV12-3 or TRBV12-4 to TRBJ1-6; D ambiguous. The CDR3 loop spans 15 amino acids. V shed 5 bases and J shed 6 bases, with 14 bases lying between them. Here the CDR3 DNA reads TGTGCCAGCAGTGTGTTAGGACTCCTTAATTCACCCCTCCACTTT. This codes for CASSVLGLLNSPLHF.

J is TRBJ2-2 and V is TRBV3-1; unclear D gene. The CDR3 covers 16 residues. Per the germline V gene, CDR1 is LGHDT and CDR2 is YNNKEL (reference sequence). V lost 4 bases, J lost 6 bases, and 18 bases lay in between. CDR3 DNA: TGTGCCAGCAGCCCTCCGACGGGCCCGAGATCCGGGGAGCTGTTTTTT. Its protein is CASSPPTGPRSGELFF.

This clonotype was counted between two and nine times. The rearrangement uses TRBV12-3 or TRBV12-4 and TRBJ2-2; D is undetermined. The length of the CDR3 is 11 residues. Trimming cost V 10 bases and J 6 bases, with 9 bases left between them. CDR3 nucleotides: TGTGCCACCCCGAAGGCCGGGGAGCTGTTTTTT. As protein: CATPKAGELFF.

The sample holds a few counts of this clonotype. V gene TRBV28 combines with J gene TRBJ2-1, with D perhaps TRBD2 (6 bases). Germline CDR1 MDHEN, CDR2 SYDVKM. Trimming pared 4 bases from V and 4 bases from J, leaving 14 bases between. The CDR3 extends over 15 amino acids. CDR3 loop: CASSWYGRAYNEQFF. CDR3 bases: TGTGCCAGCAGTTGGTACGGGAGAGCATACAATGAGCAGTTCTTC.

This clonotype came up many times. V and J are TRBV15 and TRBJ2-4; no firm D call. In germline, CDR1 is LNHNV, CDR2 YYDKDF (reference sequence). Trimming removed 1 base from V and 3 bases from J, with 10 bases in between. This CDR3 contains 15 residues. CDR3 in DNA: TGTGCCACCAGCAGAGTCTTTTCGAACAAAAACATTCAGTACTTC. Translating it yields CATSRVFSNKNIQYF.

V usage is TRBV4-2 and J usage is TRBJ2-1; no clear D gene. The CDR3 is made up of 12 amino acids. Germline V gene sequence: CDR1 LGHNA, CDR2 YNFKEQ. V was pared by 1 base and J by 5 bases, with 3 bases between. In nucleotides, the CDR3 is TGTGCCAGCAGCCAAGTTCACAATGAGCAGTTCTTC. It encodes CASSQVHNEQFF.

The chain joins TRBV5-6 to TRBJ2-1, with 8 bases identical to TRBD2. V shed 2 bases and J 2 bases; nucleotides not matched to a gene: 3. The CDR3 has 15 residues. Germline-derived CDR1 and CDR2 are SGHDT and YYEEEE. The CDR3 protein is CASSFRGGPYNEQFF. The CDR3 nucleotides read TGTGCCAGCAGCTTTCGGGGGGGCCCCTACAATGAGCAGTTCTTC.

This clonotype has just a few counts. The chain combines TRBV4-1 with TRBJ2-2, with unresolved D. The germline V and J ends were trimmed by 0 bases and 7 bases, with 15 bases remaining between them. The CDR3 contains 16 residues. Germline-derived CDR1 and CDR2 are MGHRA and YSYEKL. The CDR3 spells CASSQDSGRVGGELFF. The DNA of the CDR3 is TGCGCCAGCAGCCAAGACTCGGGTCGAGTGGGCGGGGAGCTGTTTTTT.

In nucleotides, the CDR3 is TGTGCCAGCAGCACGGACTTAGCCTACGAGCAGTACTTC. Translating gives CASSTDLAYEQYF. V and J are TRBV12-3 or TRBV12-4 and TRBJ2-7; perhaps TRBD2 as D (5 bases). V was trimmed by 6 bases and J by 2 bases, leaving 11 bases between them. This CDR3 has 13 amino acids.

This chain links TRBV7-2 with TRBJ2-4; TRBD1 might be the D (6 bases). V shed 4 bases and J shed 7 bases, with 20 bases lying between them. The CDR3 has 16 amino acids. From germline, CDR1 is SGHTA and CDR2 FQGNSA. The CDR3 sequence: CASSSGRGTASNIQYF. Here the CDR3 DNA reads TGTGCCAGCAGCTCTGGCAGGGGAACGGCTAGTAACATTCAGTACTTC.

This clonotype was detected a few times. The chain links TRBV12-3 or TRBV12-4 to TRBJ2-5; 7 bases line up with TRBD2. This CDR3 comprises 15 residues. Trimming at V came to 4 bases and at J to 4 bases, leaving 9 bases not matched to a gene. CDR3 loop: CASSSGITGGETQYF. CDR3 nucleotide sequence: TGTGCCAGCAGTTCCGGGATAACGGGGGGAGAGACCCAGTACTTC.

The chain has TRBV7-2 and TRBJ2-7; weak D call: TRBD2 (5 bases). Per the germline V gene, CDR1 is SGHTA and CDR2 is FQGNSA. The germline V and J ends were trimmed by 5 bases and 5 bases, with 13 bases remaining between them. The CDR3 is 13 amino acids. This chain's CDR3 is CASSTRTGDEQYF. Here the CDR3 DNA reads TGTGCCAGCAGCACCAGGACCGGGGACGAGCAGTACTTC. Using reference TRBV7-2 and TRBJ2-7 for the parts outside the CDR3, the full variable domain is GAGVSQSPSNKVTEKGKDVELRCDPISGHTALYWYRQSLGQGLEFLIYFQGNSAPDKSGLPSDRFSAERTGGSVSTLTIQRTQQEDSAVYLCASSTRTGDEQYFGPGTRLTVT.

The chain uses TRBV5-1 and TRBJ2-1; 9 positions match TRBD2. Germline V gives CDR1 SGHRS, CDR2 YFSETQ. This CDR3 contains 15 residues. J gave up 8 bases and V 0 bases, and 6 bases lay outside the gene matches. For the CDR3, the DNA is TGCGCCAGCAGCTTGGTGGGCGGGAGGGCCCATGAGCAGTTCTTC. This gives the protein CASSLVGGRAHEQFF.

This clonotype was seen repeatedly, ten times or more. The chain has TRBV9 and TRBJ2-7; 7 bases fit TRBD2. Per germline, CDR1 SGDLS and CDR2 YYNGEE. The trim removed 4 bases at V and 4 bases at J, leaving 11 bases unmatched. This CDR3 has 15 residues. The CDR3 spells CASSSTPGLLYEQYF. CDR3 nucleotides: TGTGCCAGCAGCTCTACGCCGGGACTACTATACGAGCAGTACTTC.

This clonotype occurred many times. The chain employs TRBV7-6 and TRBJ1-2, with 11 nucleotides matching TRBD1. The trim removed 4 bases at V and 8 bases at J, leaving 9 bases unmatched. CDR3 length: 15 residues. Germline-derived CDR1 and CDR2 are SGHVS and FNYEAQ. Here the CDR3 reads CASSSIGQGADGYTF. The CDR3 DNA reads as TGTGCCAGCAGCTCAATAGGACAGGGGGCAGACGGCTACACCTTC.

The chain has TRBV30 and TRBJ2-2, with a weak D call TRBD1 (5 bases). The CDR3 covers 15 residues. Between the trimmed V and J ends, which lost 0 bases and 6 bases, there was a span of 14 bases. From germline, CDR1 is GTSNPN and CDR2 SVGIG (reference sequence). CDR3 bases: TGTGCCTGGAGTGTAATGTCAGGGCTGGCCGGGGAGCTGTTTTTT. This encodes CAWSVMSGLAGELFF.

The gene calls are TRBV28 and TRBJ1-5; D not resolved. Trimming left V 2 bases short and J 0 bases short, with 8 bases between. The germline CDR1 and CDR2 sequences are MDHEN and SYDVKM. This CDR3 region has 15 residues. The CDR3 coding sequence is TGTGCCAGCAGTTTAGTAACGGGTAGCAATCAGCCCCAGCATTTT. Its protein product is CASSLVTGSNQPQHF. The full variable domain, with the rest looked up from reference TRBV28 and TRBJ1-5, is DVKVTQSSRYLVKRTGEKVFLECVQDMDHENMFWYRQDPGLGLRLIYFSYDVKMKEKGDIPEGYSVSREKKERFSLILESASTNQTSMYLCASSLVTGSNQPQHFGDGTRLSIL.

This chain links TRBV5-1 with TRBJ2-5; no reliable D call. Trimming pared 0 bases from V and 7 bases from J, leaving 10 bases between. The germline V gene encodes CDR1 SGHRS and CDR2 YFSETQ. The CDR3 consists of 13 residues. The CDR3 spells CASSLDWAGTQYF. In nucleotides, the CDR3 is TGCGCCAGCAGCTTGGATTGGGCAGGGACCCAGTACTTC. The full variable domain, rest sourced from reference TRBV5-1 and TRBJ2-5, is KAGVTQTPRYLIKTRGQQVTLSCSPISGHRSVSWYQQTPGQGLQFLFEYFSETQRNKGNFPGRFSGRQFSNSRSEMNVSTLELGDSALYLCASSLDWAGTQYFGPGTRLLVL.

A note on this clonotype: At one end the junction does not follow the germline gene, possibly because of a read error. The chain combines TRBV7-7 with TRBJ2-5; possible D gene TRBD1, 5 bases. The CDR3 totals 12 residues. Germline CDR1 reads SSHAT; CDR2 reads FNYEAQ (reference sequence). CDR3 nucleotides: TGTGCTAGCAGCCAGCAGGGTACCACCCAGTACTTC. As protein: CASSQQGTTQYF.

This clonotype was observed a few times. The rearrangement uses TRBV20-1 and TRBJ2-4; possible D gene TRBD2, 6 bases. CDR1 is DFQATT and CDR2 is SNEGSKA in the germline V gene (reference sequence). This CDR3 comprises 17 residues. The V gene lost 3 bases and the J gene lost 0 bases, with 18 bases spanning the gap. CDR3 coding DNA: TGCAGTGCTAGCGGGACTCACAATCTTCTAGCCAAAAACATTCAGTACTTC. Translated: CSASGTHNLLAKNIQYF.

This clonotype was observed many times. J is TRBJ2-1 and V is TRBV7-3, with D tentatively TRBD1 (6 bases). With 1 base removed from V and 4 bases from J, the gap between germline ends came to 11 bases. CDR1 and CDR2 (germline): SGHTA, FQGTGA. This CDR3 comprises 15 residues. The chain's CDR3 is CASSLSGQTYNEQFF. In DNA form, the CDR3 reads TGTGCCAGCAGCTTAAGTGGACAGACGTACAATGAGCAGTTCTTC. The full variable domain, in which reference TRBV7-3 and TRBJ2-1 provide the parts outside the CDR3, is GAGVSQTPSNKVTEKGKYVELRCDPISGHTALYWYRQSLGQGPEFLIYFQGTGAADDSGLPNDRFFAVRPEGSVSTLKIQRTERGDSAVYLCASSLSGQTYNEQFFGPGTRLTVL.

This clonotype has at least ten counts. The chain recombines TRBV20-1 with TRBJ2-1, with TRBD2 matching over 8 bases. The CDR3 totals 12 residues. Germline loops: CDR1 DFQATT, CDR2 SNEGSKA (reference sequence). Trimming took 7 bases from V and 4 from J; bases not matched to a gene: 3. CDR3 loop: CSGTSGYNEQFF. CDR3 nucleotide sequence: TGCAGTGGAACTAGCGGTTACAATGAGCAGTTCTTC.

The rearrangement uses TRBV20-1 and TRBJ2-1; D gene ambiguous. Germline CDR1 reads DFQATT; CDR2 reads SNEGSKA (reference sequence). This CDR3 is built from 12 residues. Trimming left V 3 bases short and J 4 bases short, with 7 bases between. Written as DNA, the CDR3 is TGCAGTGCTAGGGCGGAGTACAATGAGCAGTTCTTC. Translating gives CSARAEYNEQFF.